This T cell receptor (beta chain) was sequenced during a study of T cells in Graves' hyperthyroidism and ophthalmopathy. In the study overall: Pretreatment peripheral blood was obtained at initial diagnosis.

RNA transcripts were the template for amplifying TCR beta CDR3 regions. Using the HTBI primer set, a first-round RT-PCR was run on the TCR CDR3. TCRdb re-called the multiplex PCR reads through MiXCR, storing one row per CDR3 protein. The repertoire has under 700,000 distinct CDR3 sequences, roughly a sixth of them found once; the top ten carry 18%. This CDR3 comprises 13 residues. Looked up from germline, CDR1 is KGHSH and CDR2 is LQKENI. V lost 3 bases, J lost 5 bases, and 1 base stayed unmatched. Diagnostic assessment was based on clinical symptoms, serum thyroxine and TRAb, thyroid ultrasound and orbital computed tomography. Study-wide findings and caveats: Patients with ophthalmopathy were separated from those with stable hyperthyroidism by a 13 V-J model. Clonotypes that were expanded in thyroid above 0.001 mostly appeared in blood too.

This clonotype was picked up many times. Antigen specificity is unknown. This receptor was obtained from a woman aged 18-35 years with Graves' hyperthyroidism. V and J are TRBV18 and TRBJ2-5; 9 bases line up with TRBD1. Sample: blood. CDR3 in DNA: TGTGCCAGCTCACCGACAGGGGGTGAGACCCAGTACTTC. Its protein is CASSPTGGETQYF.